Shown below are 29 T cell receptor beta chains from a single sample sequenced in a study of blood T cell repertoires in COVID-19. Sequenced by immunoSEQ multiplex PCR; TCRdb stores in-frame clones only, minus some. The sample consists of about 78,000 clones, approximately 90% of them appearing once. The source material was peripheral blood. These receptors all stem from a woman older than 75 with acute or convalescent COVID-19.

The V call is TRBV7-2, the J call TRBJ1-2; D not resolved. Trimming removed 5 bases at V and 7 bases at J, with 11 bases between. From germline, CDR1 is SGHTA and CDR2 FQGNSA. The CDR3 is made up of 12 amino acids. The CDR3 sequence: CASSLSRGGYTF. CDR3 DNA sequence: TGTGCCAGCAGCCTGAGTCGAGGTGGCTACACCTTC.

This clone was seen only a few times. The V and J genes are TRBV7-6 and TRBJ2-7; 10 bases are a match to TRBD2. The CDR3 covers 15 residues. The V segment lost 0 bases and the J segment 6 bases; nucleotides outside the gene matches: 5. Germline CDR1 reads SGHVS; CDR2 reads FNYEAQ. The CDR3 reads CASSLAPSGSSEQYF. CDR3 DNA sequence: TGTGCCAGCAGCTTAGCGCCTAGCGGGAGTAGCGAGCAGTACTTC.

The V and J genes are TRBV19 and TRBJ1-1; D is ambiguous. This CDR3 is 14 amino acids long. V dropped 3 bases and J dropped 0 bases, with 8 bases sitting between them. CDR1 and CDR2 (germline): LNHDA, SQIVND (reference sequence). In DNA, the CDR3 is TGTGCCAGTAGTATTGGTGGCATGAACACTGAAGCTTTCTTT. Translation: CASSIGGMNTEAFF.

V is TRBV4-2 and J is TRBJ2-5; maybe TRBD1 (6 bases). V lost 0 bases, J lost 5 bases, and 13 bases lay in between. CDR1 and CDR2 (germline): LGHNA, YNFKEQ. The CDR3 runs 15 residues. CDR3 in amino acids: CASSQDWQGKETQYF. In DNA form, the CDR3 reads TGTGCCAGCAGCCAAGACTGGCAGGGGAAGGAGACCCAGTACTTC.

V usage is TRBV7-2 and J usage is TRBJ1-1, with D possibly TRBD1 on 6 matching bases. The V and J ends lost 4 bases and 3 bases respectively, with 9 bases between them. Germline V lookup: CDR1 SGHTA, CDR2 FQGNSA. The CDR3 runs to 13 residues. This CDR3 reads CASSSDRHTEAFF. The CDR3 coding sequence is TGTGCCAGCAGCTCTGACAGGCACACTGAAGCTTTCTTT.

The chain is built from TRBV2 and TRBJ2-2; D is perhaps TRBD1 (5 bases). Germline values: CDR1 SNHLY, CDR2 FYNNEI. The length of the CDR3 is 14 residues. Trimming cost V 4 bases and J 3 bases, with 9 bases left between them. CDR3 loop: CASSGAGHTGELFF. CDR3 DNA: TGTGCCAGCAGTGGGGCAGGGCACACCGGGGAGCTGTTTTTT.

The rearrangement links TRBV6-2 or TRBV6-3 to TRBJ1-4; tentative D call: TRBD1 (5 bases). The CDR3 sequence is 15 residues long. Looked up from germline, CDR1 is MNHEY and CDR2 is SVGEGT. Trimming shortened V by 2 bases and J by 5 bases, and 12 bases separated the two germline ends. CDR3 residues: CASSYGGSGNEKLFF. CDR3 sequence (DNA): TGTGCCAGCAGTTACGGGGGGAGCGGGAATGAAAAACTGTTTTTT.

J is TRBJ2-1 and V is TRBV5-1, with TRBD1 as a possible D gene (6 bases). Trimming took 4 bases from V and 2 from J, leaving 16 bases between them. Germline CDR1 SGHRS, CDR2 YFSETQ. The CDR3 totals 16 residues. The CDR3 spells CASSPQPGATYNEQFF. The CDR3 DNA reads TGCGCCAGCAGCCCCCAGCCAGGGGCTACCTACAATGAGCAGTTCTTC.

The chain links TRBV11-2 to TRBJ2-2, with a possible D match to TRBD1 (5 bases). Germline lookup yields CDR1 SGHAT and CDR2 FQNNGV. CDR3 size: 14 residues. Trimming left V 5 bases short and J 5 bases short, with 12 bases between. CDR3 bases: TGTGCCAGCAGCCCGATTAGGGGTACCGGGGAGCTGTTTTTT. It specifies CASSPIRGTGELFF.

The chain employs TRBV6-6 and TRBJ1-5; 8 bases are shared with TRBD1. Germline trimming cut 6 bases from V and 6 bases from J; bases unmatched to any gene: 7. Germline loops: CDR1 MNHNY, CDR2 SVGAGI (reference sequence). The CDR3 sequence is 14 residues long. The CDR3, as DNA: TGTGCCAGCAGGGGACAGGAAGGGAGTCAGCCCCAGCATTTT. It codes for CASRGQEGSQPQHF.

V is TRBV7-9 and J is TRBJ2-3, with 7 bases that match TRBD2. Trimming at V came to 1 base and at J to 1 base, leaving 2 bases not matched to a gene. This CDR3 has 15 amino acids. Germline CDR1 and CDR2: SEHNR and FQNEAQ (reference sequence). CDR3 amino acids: CASSLGGLGTDTQYF. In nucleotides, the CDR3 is TGTGCCAGCAGCTTAGGTGGACTAGGCACAGATACGCAGTATTTT. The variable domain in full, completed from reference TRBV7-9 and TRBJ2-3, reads DTGVSQNPRHKITKRGQNVTFRCDPISEHNRLYWYRQTLGQGPEFLTYFQNEAQLEKSRLLSDRFSAERPKGSFSTLEIQRTEQGDSAMYLCASSLGGLGTDTQYFGPGTRLTVL.

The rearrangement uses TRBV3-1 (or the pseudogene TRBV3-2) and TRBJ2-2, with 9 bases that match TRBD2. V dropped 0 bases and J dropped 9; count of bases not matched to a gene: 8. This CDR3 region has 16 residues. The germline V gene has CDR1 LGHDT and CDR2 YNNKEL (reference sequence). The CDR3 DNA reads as TGTGCCAGCAGCCAAGATGGCGCGGGGGGGCGAAGGGAGCTGTTTTTT. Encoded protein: CASSQDGAGGRRELFF.

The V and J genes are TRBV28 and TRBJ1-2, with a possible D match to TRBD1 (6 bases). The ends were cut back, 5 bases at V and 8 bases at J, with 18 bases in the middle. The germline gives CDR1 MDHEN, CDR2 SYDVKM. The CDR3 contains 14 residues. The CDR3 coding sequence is TGTGCCAGCAGTCCCGGGACACCCCCGGGAGGCTACACCTTC. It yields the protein CASSPGTPPGGYTF.

CDR3 nucleotide sequence: TGTGCCAGCAGCCGTGGAGGGAGGGGAAGTTCCTACGAGCAGTACTTC. Its translation: CASSRGGRGSSYEQYF. The J gene is TRBJ2-7, the V gene TRBV5-6; 7 nucleotides match TRBD2. Germline CDR1 and CDR2: SGHDT and YYEEEE. The CDR3 totals 16 residues. The ends lost 4 bases at V and 1 base at J; junction bases unmatched: 11.

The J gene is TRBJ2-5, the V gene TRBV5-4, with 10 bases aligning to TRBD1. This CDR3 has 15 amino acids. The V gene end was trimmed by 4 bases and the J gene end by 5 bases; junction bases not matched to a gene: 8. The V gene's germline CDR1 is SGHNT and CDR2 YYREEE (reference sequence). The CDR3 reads CASSPRTGGGETQYF. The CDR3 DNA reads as TGTGCCAGCAGCCCGAGGACAGGGGGAGGTGAGACCCAGTACTTC. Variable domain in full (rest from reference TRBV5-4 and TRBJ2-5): ETGVTQSPTHLIKTRGQQVTLRCSSQSGHNTVSWYQQALGQGPQFIFQYYREEENGRGNFPPRFSGLQFPNYSSELNVNALELDDSALYLCASSPRTGGGETQYFGPGTRLLVL.

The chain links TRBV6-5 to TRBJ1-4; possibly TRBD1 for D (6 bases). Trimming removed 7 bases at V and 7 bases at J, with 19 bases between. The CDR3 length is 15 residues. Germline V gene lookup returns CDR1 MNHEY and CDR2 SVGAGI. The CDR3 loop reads CASKGWGQRVEKLFF. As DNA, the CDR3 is TGTGCCAGCAAAGGTTGGGGACAACGGGTTGAAAAACTGTTTTTT.

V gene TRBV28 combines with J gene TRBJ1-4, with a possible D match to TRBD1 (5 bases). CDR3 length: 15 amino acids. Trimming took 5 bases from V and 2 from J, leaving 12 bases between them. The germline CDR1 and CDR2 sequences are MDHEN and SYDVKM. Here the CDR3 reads CASSLIGVTNEKLFF. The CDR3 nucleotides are TGTGCCAGCAGTCTGATAGGGGTTACTAATGAAAAACTGTTTTTT. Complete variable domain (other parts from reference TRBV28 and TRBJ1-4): DVKVTQSSRYLVKRTGEKVFLECVQDMDHENMFWYRQDPGLGLRLIYFSYDVKMKEKGDIPEGYSVSREKKERFSLILESASTNQTSMYLCASSLIGVTNEKLFFGSGTQLSVL.

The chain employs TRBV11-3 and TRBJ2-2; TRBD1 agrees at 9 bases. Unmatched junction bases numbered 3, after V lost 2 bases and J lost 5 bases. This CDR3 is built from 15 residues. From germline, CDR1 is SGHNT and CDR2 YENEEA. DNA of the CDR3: TGTGCCAGCAGCTTAAGGACAGGGGATACCGGGGAGCTGTTTTTT. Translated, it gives CASSLRTGDTGELFF.

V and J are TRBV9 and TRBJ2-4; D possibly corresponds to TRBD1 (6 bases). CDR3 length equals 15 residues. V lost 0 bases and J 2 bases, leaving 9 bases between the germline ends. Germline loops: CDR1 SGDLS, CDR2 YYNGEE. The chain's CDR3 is CASSVAGTTKNIQYF. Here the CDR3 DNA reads TGTGCCAGCAGCGTAGCCGGGACAACCAAAAACATTCAGTACTTC.

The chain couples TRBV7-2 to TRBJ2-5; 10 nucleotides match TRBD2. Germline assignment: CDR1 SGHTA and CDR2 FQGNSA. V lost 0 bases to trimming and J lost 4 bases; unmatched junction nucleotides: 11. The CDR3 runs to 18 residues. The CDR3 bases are TGTGCCAGCAGCTTAGCTCTTACTAGCGGGGTCCCGGCAGAGACCCAGTACTTC. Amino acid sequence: CASSLALTSGVPAETQYF.

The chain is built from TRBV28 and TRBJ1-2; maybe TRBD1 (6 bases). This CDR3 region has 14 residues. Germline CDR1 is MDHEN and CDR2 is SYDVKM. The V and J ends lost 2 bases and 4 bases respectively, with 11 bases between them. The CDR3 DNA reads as TGTGCCAGCAGTTTACGGACAGTATCCTATGGCTACACCTTC. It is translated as CASSLRTVSYGYTF.

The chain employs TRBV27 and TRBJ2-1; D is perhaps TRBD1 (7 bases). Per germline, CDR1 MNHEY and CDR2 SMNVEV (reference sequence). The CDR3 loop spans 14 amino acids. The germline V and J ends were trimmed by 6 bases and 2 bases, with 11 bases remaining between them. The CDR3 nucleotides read TGTGCCAGCAGCGGGGGACAGCCCTACAATGAGCAGTTCTTC. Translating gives CASSGGQPYNEQFF.

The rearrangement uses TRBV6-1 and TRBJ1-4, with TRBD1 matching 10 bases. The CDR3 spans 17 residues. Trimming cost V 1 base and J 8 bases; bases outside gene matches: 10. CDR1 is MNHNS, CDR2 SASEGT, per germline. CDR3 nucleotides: TGTGCCAGCAGTGAAGGCCGACAGGGGGCCGGTAGCGAAAAACTGTTTTTT. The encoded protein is CASSEGRQGAGSEKLFF.

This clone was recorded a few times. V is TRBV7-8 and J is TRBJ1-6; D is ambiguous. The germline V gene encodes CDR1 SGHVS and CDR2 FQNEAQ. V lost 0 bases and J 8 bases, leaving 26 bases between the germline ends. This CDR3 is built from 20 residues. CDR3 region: CASSLARLISRGKEDSPLHF. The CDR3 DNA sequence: TGTGCCAGCAGCTTAGCGCGATTGATAAGTCGAGGGAAAGAGGATTCACCCCTCCACTTT.

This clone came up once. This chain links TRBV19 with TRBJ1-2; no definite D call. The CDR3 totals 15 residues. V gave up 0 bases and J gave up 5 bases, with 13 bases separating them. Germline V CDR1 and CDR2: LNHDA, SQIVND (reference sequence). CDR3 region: CASSIDLSPTYGYTF. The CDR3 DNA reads TGTGCCAGTAGTATAGATCTTTCCCCGACTTATGGCTACACCTTC.

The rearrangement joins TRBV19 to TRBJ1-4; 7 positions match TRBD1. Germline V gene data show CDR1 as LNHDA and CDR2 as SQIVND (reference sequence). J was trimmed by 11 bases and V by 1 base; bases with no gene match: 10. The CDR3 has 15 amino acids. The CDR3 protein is CASSIGGGGTRKLFF. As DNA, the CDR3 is TGTGCCAGTAGTATAGGAGGAGGGGGCACTCGGAAACTGTTTTTT.

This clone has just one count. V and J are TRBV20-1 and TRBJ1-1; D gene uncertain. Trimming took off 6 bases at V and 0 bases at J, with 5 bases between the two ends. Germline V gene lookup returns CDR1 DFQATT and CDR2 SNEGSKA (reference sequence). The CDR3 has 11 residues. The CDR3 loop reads CSAPLNTEAFF. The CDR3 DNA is TGCAGTGCCCCATTGAACACTGAAGCTTTCTTT.

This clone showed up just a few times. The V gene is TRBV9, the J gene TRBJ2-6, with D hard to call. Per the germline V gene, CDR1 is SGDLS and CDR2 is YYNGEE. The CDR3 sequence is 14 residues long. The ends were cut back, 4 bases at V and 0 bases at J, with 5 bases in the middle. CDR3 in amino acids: CASSSYSGANVLTF. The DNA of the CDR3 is TGTGCCAGCAGCTCCTACTCTGGGGCCAACGTCCTGACTTTC.

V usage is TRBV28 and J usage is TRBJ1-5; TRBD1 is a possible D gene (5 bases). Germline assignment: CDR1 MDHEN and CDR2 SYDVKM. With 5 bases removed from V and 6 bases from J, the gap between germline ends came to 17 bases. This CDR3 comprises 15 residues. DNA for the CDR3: TGTGCCAGCAGTACCCCGGGAGGGGCGGGTCAGCCCCAGCATTTT. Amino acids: CASSTPGGAGQPQHF.